Below, one T cell receptor beta chain is given with its context. This sample was taken from a study of cytomegalovirus exposure and HLA in healthy donors. It was with 60 Vbeta and 13 Jbeta primers that the PCR ran. Clones were sequenced by immunoSEQ multiplex PCR, and TCRdb holds only the in-frame ones, with some missing. The sample holds roughly 130,000 clones, around 70% seen once. V was trimmed by 3 bases and J by 11 bases, leaving 16 bases between them. The length of the CDR3 is 13 residues. Germline CDR1 is MDHEN and CDR2 is SYDVKM. This sequence was found in a middle-aged man in good health and CMV-seropositive. The sample comprised PBMCs. The rearrangement joins TRBV28 to TRBJ2-5; TRBD2 is a possible D gene (6 bases). The CDR3 coding sequence is TGTGCCAGCAGTTTGACAAGTGGAGGGGAGCAGTACTTC. This sequence encodes CASSLTSGGEQYF.